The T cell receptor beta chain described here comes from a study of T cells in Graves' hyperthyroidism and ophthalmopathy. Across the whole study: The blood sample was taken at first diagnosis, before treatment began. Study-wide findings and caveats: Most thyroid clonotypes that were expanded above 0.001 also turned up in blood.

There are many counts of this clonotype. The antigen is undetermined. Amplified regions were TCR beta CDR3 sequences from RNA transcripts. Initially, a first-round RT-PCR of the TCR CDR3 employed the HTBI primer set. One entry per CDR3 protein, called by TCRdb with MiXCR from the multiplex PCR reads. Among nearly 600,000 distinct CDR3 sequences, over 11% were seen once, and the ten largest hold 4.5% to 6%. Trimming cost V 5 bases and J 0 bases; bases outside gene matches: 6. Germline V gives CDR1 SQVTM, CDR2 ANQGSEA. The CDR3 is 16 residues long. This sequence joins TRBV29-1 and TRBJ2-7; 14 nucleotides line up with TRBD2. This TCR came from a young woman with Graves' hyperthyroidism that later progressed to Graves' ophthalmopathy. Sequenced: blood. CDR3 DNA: TGCAGCGTTATCGGGACTAGCGGGGGTCCCTCCTACGAGCAGTACTTC. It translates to CSVIGTSGGPSYEQYF.